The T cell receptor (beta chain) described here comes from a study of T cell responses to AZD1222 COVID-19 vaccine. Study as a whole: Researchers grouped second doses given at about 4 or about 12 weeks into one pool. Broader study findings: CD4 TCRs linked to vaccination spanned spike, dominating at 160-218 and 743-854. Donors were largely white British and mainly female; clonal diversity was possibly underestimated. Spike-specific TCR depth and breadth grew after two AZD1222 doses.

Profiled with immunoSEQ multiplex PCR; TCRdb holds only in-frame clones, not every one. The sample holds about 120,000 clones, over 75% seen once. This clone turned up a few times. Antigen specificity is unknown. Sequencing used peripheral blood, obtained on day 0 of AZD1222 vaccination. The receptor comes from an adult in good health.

The DNA for the CDR3 is TGTGCCAGCAGCAGCCAGGGGGCCGGCGAGCAGTACTTC. Translated, it gives CASSSQGAGEQYF. The chain recombines TRBV7-8 with TRBJ2-7, with 8 bases aligning to TRBD1. The CDR3 length is 13 residues. The junction had 6 bases not matched to a gene; V was cut back by 5 bases and J by 6 bases. The germline gives CDR1 SGHVS, CDR2 FQNEAQ.